Reported below is one TCR beta chain. Its antigen is currently unknown. The data derive from a study of OX40 agonist ivuxolimab in advanced cancers. Study findings and constraints: Averaged across samples, CD8+ T cells carried more expanded clones than CD4+ did.

This CDR3 region has 17 residues. Germline V gene data show CDR1 as LNHNV and CDR2 as YYDKDF (reference sequence). Deletions cut 1 base from V and 5 bases from J, with 18 bases between. The method was immunoSEQ multiplex PCR; TCRdb's version includes in-frame clones alone and lacks a portion of them. In the table there are tens of thousands of clones, approximately 83% of which are singletons. This rearrangement joins TRBV15 to TRBJ1-5; D not certain. The sequences come from CD4+ or CD8+ T cells sorted from blood, collected in a trial of the OX40 agonist ivuxolimab. The receptor's source is an adult with an advanced solid tumor such as melanoma, head and neck, liver or kidney cancer. CDR3 sequence reads: CATSRVGQAKIDQPQHF. The DNA of the CDR3 is TGTGCCACCAGCAGAGTAGGCCAGGCAAAGATAGATCAGCCCCAGCATTTT.